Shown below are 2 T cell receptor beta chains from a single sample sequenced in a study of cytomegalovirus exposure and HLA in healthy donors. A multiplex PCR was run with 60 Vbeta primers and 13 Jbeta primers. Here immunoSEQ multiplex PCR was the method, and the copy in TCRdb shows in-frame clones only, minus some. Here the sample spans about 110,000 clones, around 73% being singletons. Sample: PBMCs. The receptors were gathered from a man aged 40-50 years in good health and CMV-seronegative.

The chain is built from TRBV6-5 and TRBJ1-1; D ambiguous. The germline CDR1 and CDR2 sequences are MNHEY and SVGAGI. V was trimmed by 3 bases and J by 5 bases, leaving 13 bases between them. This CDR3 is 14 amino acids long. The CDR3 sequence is CASSYRQAETEAFF. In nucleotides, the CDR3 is TGTGCCAGCAGTTATCGGCAGGCTGAAACTGAAGCTTTCTTT.

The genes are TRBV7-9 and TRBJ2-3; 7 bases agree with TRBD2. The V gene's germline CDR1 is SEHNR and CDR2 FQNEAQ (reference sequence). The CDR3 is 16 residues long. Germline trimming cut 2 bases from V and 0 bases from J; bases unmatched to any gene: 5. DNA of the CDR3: TGTGCCAGCAGCTTAAGTGTGCGGGGGAGCACAGATACGCAGTATTTT. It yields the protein CASSLSVRGSTDTQYF.